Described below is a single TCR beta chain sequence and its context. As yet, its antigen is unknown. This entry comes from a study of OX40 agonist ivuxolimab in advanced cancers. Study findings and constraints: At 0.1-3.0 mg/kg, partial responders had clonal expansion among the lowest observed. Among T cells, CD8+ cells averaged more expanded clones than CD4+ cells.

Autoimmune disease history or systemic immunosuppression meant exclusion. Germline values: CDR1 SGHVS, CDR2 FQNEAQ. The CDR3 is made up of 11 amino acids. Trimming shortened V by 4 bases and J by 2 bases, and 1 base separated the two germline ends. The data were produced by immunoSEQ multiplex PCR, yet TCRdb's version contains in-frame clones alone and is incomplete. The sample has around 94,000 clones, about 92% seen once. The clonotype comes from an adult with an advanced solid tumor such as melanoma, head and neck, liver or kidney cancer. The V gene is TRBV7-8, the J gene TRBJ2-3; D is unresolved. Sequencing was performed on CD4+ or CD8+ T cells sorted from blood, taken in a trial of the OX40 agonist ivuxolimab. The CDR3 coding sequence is TGTGCCAGCAGCTACACAGATACGCAGTATTTT. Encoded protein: CASSYTDTQYF.